The 14 T cell receptor beta chains below come from one sample, sequenced in a study of T cell repertoires in cytomegalovirus infection. No antigen is known for these receptors. TCRdb re-derived calls from the reads in MiXCR, one entry per CDR3 protein. This sample has hundreds of thousands of distinct CDR3 sequences, with about 27% found just once. The material sequenced was cultured PBMCs, taken from culture after CMV antigen stimulation. All receptors come from a human donor in good health (CMV status not recorded). Some clones in this sample may be carry-over from other donors' samples.

This clonotype was observed a few times. This chain joins TRBV20-1 and TRBJ2-2; D not resolved. The germline gives CDR1 DFQATT, CDR2 SNEGSKA (reference sequence). This CDR3 spans 13 amino acids. Between the trimmed V and J ends, which lost 3 bases and 2 bases, there was a span of 7 bases. This CDR3 is CSASRSNTGELFF. The CDR3 DNA reads TGCAGTGCTAGCAGGTCAAACACCGGGGAGCTGTTTTTT.

The J gene is TRBJ2-4, the V gene TRBV19, with D hard to call. The CDR3 is 14 amino acids. Deletions cut 3 bases from V and 6 bases from J, with 12 bases between. Germline CDR1 LNHDA, CDR2 SQIVND (reference sequence). In nucleotides, the CDR3 is TGTGCCAGTAGTATGGGTCTAGAAGGAAACATTCAGTACTTC. Translated: CASSMGLEGNIQYF.

The chain links TRBV28 to TRBJ2-7; D gene uncertain. Germline-derived CDR1 and CDR2 are MDHEN and SYDVKM. V was pared by 6 bases and J by 2 bases, with 11 bases between. CDR3 length: 13 amino acids. The CDR3 DNA follows: TGTGCCAGCAGCCGTGCGTCGACCTACGAGCAGTACTTC. Its protein product is CASSRASTYEQYF.

This rearrangement joins TRBV6-1 to TRBJ2-5; D perhaps matches TRBD2 (5 bases). Trimming took off 6 bases at V and 5 bases at J, with 10 bases between the two ends. Germline V gene sequence: CDR1 MNHNS, CDR2 SASEGT. This CDR3 is 12 amino acids long. The CDR3: CASRTSLETQYF. DNA of the CDR3: TGTGCCAGCAGAACTAGTCTTGAGACCCAGTACTTC.

The genes are TRBV7-6 and TRBJ1-6; 10 nucleotides agree with TRBD1. CDR1 is SGHVS, CDR2 FNYEAQ, per germline. The junction had 10 bases not matched to a gene; V was cut back by 5 bases and J by 9 bases. There are 16 residues in the CDR3. Written as DNA, the CDR3 is TGTGCCAGCAGCGGGTGGGACAGGGGTTTTATTTCACCCCTCCACTTT. Translation: CASSGWDRGFISPLHF.

In this sample, this clonotype turned up many times. V gene TRBV7-2 combines with J gene TRBJ2-1, with D perhaps matching TRBD2 (6 bases). There are 14 residues in the CDR3. In germline, CDR1 is SGHTA, CDR2 FQGNSA. Trimming left V 5 bases short and J 4 bases short, with 12 bases between. CDR3 sequence (DNA): TGTGCCAGCAGCCCGTTTAGCGGATACAATGAGCAGTTCTTC. Its protein product is CASSPFSGYNEQFF.

The chain links TRBV7-2 to TRBJ2-5, with TRBD1 as a possible D gene (6 bases). Germline loops: CDR1 SGHTA, CDR2 FQGNSA. V was pared by 5 bases and J by 4 bases, with 20 bases between. This CDR3 spans 16 amino acids. CDR3 amino acids: CASSPSTGFFGETQYF. The CDR3 DNA reads TGTGCCAGCAGCCCCTCCACAGGGTTCTTCGGAGAGACCCAGTACTTC.

The genes are TRBV2 and TRBJ1-2; no clear D. The CDR3 spans 14 residues. V lost 1 base and J 8 bases, leaving 14 bases between the germline ends. Germline-derived CDR1 and CDR2 are SNHLY and FYNNEI. The CDR3, as DNA: TGTGCCAGCAGTGAAGAGGGCAGAACGTACGGCTACACCTTC. It encodes CASSEEGRTYGYTF.

This chain joins TRBV15 and TRBJ1-1; 9 bases are a match to TRBD1. The CDR3 runs to 14 residues. CDR1 LNHNV and CDR2 YYDKDF come from the germline V gene (reference sequence). With 8 bases clipped from V and 4 bases from J, the junction kept 8 bases outside the gene matches. CDR3 sequence: CATVSTGGFTEAFF. In DNA form, the CDR3 reads TGTGCCACCGTGTCGACAGGGGGATTCACTGAAGCTTTCTTT.

This clonotype showed up just a few times. The chain employs TRBV2 and TRBJ1-5; D gene uncertain. The V gene's germline CDR1 is SNHLY and CDR2 FYNNEI. The CDR3 spans 14 residues. V was trimmed by 6 bases and J by 2 bases, leaving 11 bases between them. The CDR3, as DNA: TGTGCCAGCAGGTCCACCGGCGGCAATCAGCCCCAGCATTTT. This encodes CASRSTGGNQPQHF.

The V gene is TRBV18, the J gene TRBJ1-3, with D perhaps matching TRBD1 (5 bases). The CDR3 covers 15 residues. Germline CDR1 KGHSH, CDR2 LQKENI. The V and J ends lost 6 bases and 0 bases respectively, with 12 bases between them. CDR3 bases: TGTGCCAGCTCGCCCGGGGCCCACTCTGGAAACACCATATATTTT. Protein product: CASSPGAHSGNTIYF.

The rearrangement links TRBV27 to TRBJ2-7; 12 bases are a match to TRBD1. The CDR3 length is 16 residues. Germline CDR1 is MNHEY and CDR2 is SMNVEV (reference sequence). The J segment lost 6 bases and the V segment lost 5 bases, leaving 11 bases of the junction unmatched. In nucleotides, the CDR3 is TGTGCCAGCAGTCCCGACCGGGACAGGGGGCATCGCGAGCAGTACTTC. It yields the protein CASSPDRDRGHREQYF.

The chain combines TRBV28 with TRBJ1-1; 8 nucleotides match TRBD1. Germline CDR1 reads MDHEN; CDR2 reads SYDVKM. CDR3 length: 15 residues. V shed 2 bases and J 4 bases; nucleotides not matched to a gene: 6. This CDR3 reads CASSLIAGGSTEAFF. Here the CDR3 DNA reads TGTGCCAGCAGTTTAATTGCAGGGGGCTCCACTGAAGCTTTCTTT. The full variable domain, its missing parts supplied by reference TRBV28 and TRBJ1-1, is DVKVTQSSRYLVKRTGEKVFLECVQDMDHENMFWYRQDPGLGLRLIYFSYDVKMKEKGDIPEGYSVSREKKERFSLILESASTNQTSMYLCASSLIAGGSTEAFFGQGTRLTVV.

Turning to this clonotype: Relative to the germline gene, one junction end is altered; a read error may explain this. The rearrangement joins TRBV7-6 to TRBJ2-2, with a possible D match to TRBD1 (5 bases). CDR3 length: 17 residues. Germline V gene lookup returns CDR1 SGHVS and CDR2 FNYEAQ. The CDR3 bases are TGTGCTAGCAGCGTCGGAGCAGCAAGGGGCCCCACCGGGGAGCTGTTTTTT. It is translated as CASSVGAARGPTGELFF.